This T cell receptor beta chain was recorded in a study of cytomegalovirus exposure and HLA in healthy donors (dated by TCRdb to about 2017). About the investigation overall: An earlier analysis of more than 550 of the donors reported about 280 Gb of sequence data and 100 million to 120 million unique TCR beta sequences obtained from some 200 million T cells. An early release that covered some 630 HLA-typed donors contained about 300 gigabases of sequencing data and roughly 84 million unique TCR sequences. The genetic ancestry cluster associated with self-reported Caucasian donors included roughly 84% of the roughly 360 genotyped donors. The study was designed to test whether signatures of past pathogen exposure could be identified by cataloging public T cell receptors. The study used immunosequencing to profile the T cell repertoires of under 700 subjects and linked those repertoires to cytomegalovirus serostatus. Along with the 666-subject first cohort, a separate validation cohort of over 90 different subjects was used. To predict cytomegalovirus infection status, the study combined high-throughput TCR immunosequencing, statistical association of individual TCRs with disease status, and machine learning. To study patterns of TCR occurrence, a later analysis re-analyzed previously published TCR beta repertoires from under 750 donors and added high-resolution HLA genotyping. The later analysis used no new phenotypic data to find candidate immune exposures, relying instead on TCR beta sequences and their occurrence across donors. An earlier analysis of around 580 of the donors used high-throughput TCR beta sequencing to judge whether each TCR beta V gene segment behaved as functional or pseudogenic. Donor age, sex, ethnicity and CMV serostatus were collected together with the repertoire data. A later genetic analysis used genome-wide SNP genotypes for about 60% of the roughly 700 donors, treating that subset as a discovery cohort. All discovery cohort repertoires had been generated using a single sequencing platform. Both class I and class II loci were covered by HLA typing, at four-digit resolution. Typing coverage differed by locus: A, B, C, DRB1 and DQB1 were typed in roughly 620-630 donors, DQA1 in 500 to 550, DPA1 in 600 to 610, and DPB1 in around 490. A handful of DR-DQ haplotypes were treated as single units for association and clustering because of strong linkage in the cohort. On average, approximately 250,000 unique TCR beta nucleotide sequences were sequenced per donor among 398 genotyped donors of the cohort, with roughly 18% of those sequences being non-productive. The full study reports these points: According to a later analysis, TCR association rates differed among HLA loci, with DRB1 alleles showing the most associated TCRs and HLA-C alleles showing the fewest. Some IMGT-functional V segments, including TRBV6-2 and TRBV6-3, could not be distinguished by the 87-base-pair reads and were therefore excluded. Correlated functional status among segregating V segments might be attributable to linkage disequilibrium, but an unknown experimental factor could not be ruled out. When HLA alleles, especially DR and DQ, strongly co-occurred, attributing TCR associations to individual alleles was difficult. In a later analysis, HLA-associated TCR beta chains were found to be more clonally expanded and to have lower generation probabilities than equally common non-associated chains. According to a later genetic analysis, donors in an Asian-associated ancestry cluster had fewer N-insertions in productive TCRs than the approximately 630-donor mean. A later analysis found that most CMV-associated TCR beta chains appeared HLA-restricted, with HLA associations seemingly driven largely by CMV exposure. The sequencing pipeline was judged likely to have produced a cluster of highly shared sequence variants as a technical artifact. Seventeen rarely observed V segments, including chromosome 9 orphons, were excluded from the earlier analysis of 550 to 700 of the donors because counts were too low. A later genetic analysis associated a missense DCLRE1C variant with V-gene and J-gene trimming of TCR beta chains, and an independent cohort replicated the association. Only TCR beta chains were sequenced in this cohort, and the absence of alpha or paired-chain data limited detectable features. In a later analysis, 16,951 TCR beta sequences were associated with specific HLA alleles at a false discovery rate of 0.05. Across donors, most TCR sequences were observed very rarely, whereas some public TCRs were present in many individuals. A few of the identified cytomegalovirus-associated TCR beta chains were confirmed in vitro to be specific for cytomegalovirus antigens. A further reported finding was that TCR beta sequences accurately predicted the HLA-A and HLA-B alleles for most subjects in the first cohort. The classifier was reported to diagnose cytomegalovirus status with high specificity and sensitivity in both the original and validation cohorts. For the cohort, immune exposure information was limited to CMV serostatus. The study gave a list of more than 150 TCR beta chains associated with cytomegalovirus. According to the authors, the approach could potentially be generalized to other disease states and immunological phenotypes. Because some donors lacked HLA typing at each locus, the association tests relied only on the typed subset. Broadly in line with IMGT annotations, most TCR beta V segments showed up in productive rearrangements about 87% or about 30% of the time in an earlier analysis of some 590 of the donors. Roughly uniform sequencing depth across donors was assumed in presence/absence analyses, although this assumption may not hold. In a later analysis, several top co-occurrence clusters were reported to appear linked to parvovirus B19, influenza, CMV and Epstein-Barr virus.

Note on this clone: Its recognized antigen is unknown. The record has no base qualities; no much larger clone is one base away. Other DNA variants within this sample encode the same CDR3.

Libraries were constructed by the immunoSEQ multiplex PCR assay. The multiplex PCR relied on a mix of 60 forward primers for TCR Vbeta segments and 13 reverse primers for TCR Jbeta segments. A multiplex PCR assay on genomic DNA amplified the CDR3 region of rearranged TCR beta genes. The Illumina HiSeq System was used to sequence the amplified TCR beta libraries as 87-base-pair reads. In the authors' own workflow: A later analysis counted 65 million to 90 million unique TCR beta chains across the 600 to 850 repertoires, and 9.5 million to 11 million of these chains were shared by at least two donors. To remove PCR and sequencing errors, raw reads were error-corrected and collapsed into unique sequences using a nearest-neighbor algorithm that merged closely related sequences. To assign V, D and J gene segments, CDR3 sequences were aligned to IMGT reference sequences. For a sequence to be retained, at least a six-nucleotide match to both a V gene segment and a J gene segment was required. A rearrangement counted as productive if the CDR3 had no stop codons and remained in frame with V and J, and every other rearrangement counted as non-productive. Following IMGT convention, CDR3 was defined as the stretch from the second conserved V-encoded cysteine up to the conserved J-encoded phenylalanine. In an earlier analysis of approximately 590 of the donors, sequences lacking an unambiguous match to a single V gene segment were excluded. In an earlier analysis of 450 to 700 of the donors, V segments were called functional above 56.7% productive rearrangements and were called segregating when the between-donor standard deviation exceeded 5%. A statistical classification framework was built to diagnose cytomegalovirus status from the catalog of TCR beta chain sequences. A later analysis assigned V and J genes by comparing TCR nucleotide sequences with IMGT/GENE-DB human TR gene sequences. A later analysis assigned CDR3 sequences and most-parsimonious VDJ recombination scenarios with the TCRdist pipeline. A later analysis defined each TCR beta chain by its CDR3 amino acid sequence plus V-gene family, and excluded reads lacking a unique V-gene family. In a later analysis, some 600 highly shared, low-generation-probability nucleotide sequences were removed to address suspected cross-contamination and a sequencing artifact. For each public chain, a later analysis derived a clonal expansion index from normalized ranks of inferred template counts within each repertoire. In a later analysis, generation probabilities were computed using a VDJ recombination model fitted to out-of-frame rearrangements, and the results were checked against IGoR. A later analysis scored TCR-TCR, TCR-HLA and TCR-CMV co-occurrence with hypergeometric tests, applying a repertoire-size bias correction to TCR pairs. In a later analysis, false discovery rates were estimated by permuting HLA or CMV assignments 20 times. In a later analysis, co-occurring TCRs were grouped using DBSCAN, and TCRdist sequence similarity was added for clustering within HLA-allele-positive subsets. Co-occurrence clustering excluded repertoires with fewer than 30,000 or more than 120,000 public chains, plus five with anomalous nucleotide sharing. This is the immuneACCESS table as TCRdb keeps it, with only in-frame sequences that have V and J called. A part of the clones is gone; compared with another copy, unresolved V genes explain less than half, and the rest is unexplained. V, J and clone size were drawn from that table, and D and trimming were deduced from the DNA. For this sample there are about 180,000 clones; about 80% appear just once. The ten largest make up 1.9% of the sample.

The CDR1 and CDR2 encoded by the germline V gene are SQVTM and ANQGSEA. The junction carries 7 bases between V and J, which are trimmed by 2 bases and 2 bases respectively. Including cysteine and phenylalanine, the CDR3 has 12 amino acids. The read is trimmed to its CDR3 DNA, 36 bases read in frame from base 1. In total, approximately 610 healthy bone marrow donors made up the cohort. At the time of sampling, all cohort members were nominally healthy, though unrecorded immune exposures were likely present. The donor was CMV seronegative and belonged to the group of over 350 seronegative cohort members. A peripheral blood sample was collected from each donor, and TCR beta sequencing was performed on peripheral blood mononuclear cells. Genomic DNA extraction from the blood cell samples was performed with the Qiagen DNeasy Blood Extraction Kit.

The chain employs TRBV29-1 and TRBJ2-7; the D gene is possibly TRBD1, with 5 bases matching. Sequenced input: PBMCs. This TCR was sampled from a young woman in good health and CMV-seronegative. The CDR3 loop reads CSVEKGAYEQYF. Here is the DNA: TGCAGCGTTGAAAAAGGGGCCTACGAGCAGTACTTC.